Listed below are T cell receptor beta chains from one sample, sequenced in a study of T-cell reconstitution after alpha-beta-depleted transplantation in children. TCRdb re-called the PCR reads through MiXCR, storing one row per CDR3 protein. The table includes around 230,000 distinct CDR3 sequences, under 20% detected once. The source was PBMCs, mostly from graft donor cells, collected 360 days after TCRalphabeta/CD19-depleted stem cell transplant. Receptors were obtained from a male patient between 2 and 10 years old who had a stem cell transplant for acute lymphoblastic leukemia, so the T cells may come from the graft donor. The CDR3 runs from the conserved cysteine through the conserved F or W. The order of the fields is clone size, V gene, J gene, D gene, CDR3 length, CDR3 DNA, CDR3 protein. D genes are given only for firm matches. The size field is filled for only some rows; it gives once, few, many or a size class.

many,TRBV5-6,TRBJ2-7,TRBD2,17,TGTGCCAGCAGCCAATTCCCGGGACTAGCGGGGGGCGACGAGCAGTACTTC,CASSQFPGLAGGDEQYF
.,TRBV20-1,TRBJ2-3,.,15,TGCAGTGCTCCGACGGGCGGGAAAAGCACAGATACGCAGTATTTT,CSAPTGGKSTDTQYF
few,TRBV28,TRBJ1-6,TRBD1,15,TGTGCCAGCAGCAGGGACAGGGGAATCTATTCACCCCTCCACTTT,CASSRDRGIYSPLHF
.,TRBV15,TRBJ2-3,.,15,TGTGCCACCAGCAGGGACTACGCGGGCACAGATACGCAGTATTTT,CATSRDYAGTDTQYF
many,TRBV15,TRBJ1-1,.,15,TGTGCCACCAGCAGGTGGACAGATGAAAACACTGAAGCTTTCTTT,CATSRWTDENTEAFF
.,TRBV19,TRBJ2-1,TRBD2,15,TGTGCCAGTAGTTTTCGGCGGGGGGCCTACAATGAGCAGTTCTTC,CASSFRRGAYNEQFF
few,TRBV19,TRBJ2-1,.,19,TGTGCCAGTAGTATAGGAATAAGGCAGGGCTTTCGAACCTACAATGAGCAGTTCTTC,CASSIGIRQGFRTYNEQFF
.,TRBV6-1,TRBJ2-7,TRBD1,14,TGTGCCAGCAGTGTACGGGACAGGGCGTACGAGCAGTACTTC,CASSVRDRAYEQYF
.,TRBV11-2,TRBJ2-2,.,14,TGTGCCAGCAGCCTCTGGGACGACACCGGGGAGCTGTTTTTT,CASSLWDDTGELFF
many,TRBV10-3,TRBJ2-1,.,11,TGTGCCATCAGGGAGGACAATGAGCAGTTCTTC,CAIREDNEQFF
many,TRBV19,TRBJ1-5,.,17,TGTGCCAGTAGTAGGGATCGGAGAATGAGTAGCAATCAGCCCCAGCATTTT,CASSRDRRMSSNQPQHF
.,TRBV28,TRBJ2-7,.,16,TGTGCCAGCAGTTTAGCCAAGGTCAGGGATTCCTACGAGCAGTACTTC,CASSLAKVRDSYEQYF
few,TRBV7-9,TRBJ1-1,TRBD1,12,TGTGCCAGCAGCTTCAGGGGGTTTGGCGCTTTCTTT,CASSFRGFGAFF
.,TRBV5-1,TRBJ2-6,.,13,TGCGCCAGCAAGGACGGGCACAATGTAGTCCTGACTTTC,CASKDGHNVVLTF
many,TRBV12-3/TRBV12-4,TRBJ2-7,TRBD1,15,TGTGCCAGCAGCTTCGGGGACAGGGAGCTACGGGAGCAGTACTTC,CASSFGDRELREQYF
few,TRBV10-2,TRBJ1-1,.,12,TGCGCCTCCGGGGGCTGGGACACTGAAGCTTTCTTT,CASGGWDTEAFF
.,TRBV4-1,TRBJ1-4,.,15,TGCGCCAGCAGCCAAGATGTGCTAGCTAATGAAAAACTGTTTTTT,CASSQDVLANEKLFF
.,TRBV5-1,TRBJ1-1,.,15,TGCGCCAGCGCCTCCCGTGCTGATCTGAACACTGAAGCTTTCTTT,CASASRADLNTEAFF
many,TRBV5-5,TRBJ2-1,.,13,TGTGCCAGCATCCCATTCTGGCGGCATGAGCAGTTCTTC,CASIPFWRHEQFF
.,TRBV7-9,TRBJ2-1,.,14,TGTGCCAGCAGCTTAGCGCCTAGCGAAGGTGAGCAGTTCTTC,CASSLAPSEGEQFF
.,TRBV9,TRBJ1-6,.,15,TGTGCCAGCAGCGTGGACGGCTCCTATAATTCACCCCTCCACTTT,CASSVDGSYNSPLHF
.,TRBV20-1,TRBJ2-1,TRBD2,16,TGCAGTCCCTTACCCTTCCCGGGAGGTAGGGGCAATGAGCAGTTCTTC,CSPLPFPGGRGNEQFF